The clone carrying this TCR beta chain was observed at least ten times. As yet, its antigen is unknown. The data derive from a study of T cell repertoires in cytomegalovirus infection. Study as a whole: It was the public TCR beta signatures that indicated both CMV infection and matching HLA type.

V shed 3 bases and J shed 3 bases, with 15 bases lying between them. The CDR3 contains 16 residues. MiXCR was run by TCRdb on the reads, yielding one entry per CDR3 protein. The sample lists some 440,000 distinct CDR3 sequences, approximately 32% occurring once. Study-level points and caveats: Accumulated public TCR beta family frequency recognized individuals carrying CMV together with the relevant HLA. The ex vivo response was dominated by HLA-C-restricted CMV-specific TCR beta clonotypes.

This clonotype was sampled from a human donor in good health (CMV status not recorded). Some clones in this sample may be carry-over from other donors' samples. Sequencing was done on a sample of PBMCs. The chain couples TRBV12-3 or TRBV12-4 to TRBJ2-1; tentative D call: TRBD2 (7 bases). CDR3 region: CASSLGAGRVYNEQFF. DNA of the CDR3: TGTGCCAGCAGTTTGGGGGCGGGGAGGGTCTACAATGAGCAGTTCTTC.